The 18 T cell receptor beta chains reported below all come from one sample, sequenced in a study of T cell repertoires in cytomegalovirus infection. TCRdb re-derived calls from the reads in MiXCR, one entry per CDR3 protein. The sample yields over 150,000 distinct CDR3 sequences, 15% to 20% seen once. Sequenced sample: PBMCs. The receptors here all came from a human donor in good health (CMV status not recorded). Some clones in this sample may be carry-over from other donors' samples.

Ten or more counts support this clonotype. This chain uses TRBV7-8 with TRBJ2-2; possibly TRBD2 for D (5 bases). The CDR3 is made up of 14 amino acids. V was cut by 5 bases and J by 4 bases, with 11 bases left in between. From germline, CDR1 is SGHVS and CDR2 FQNEAQ. This CDR3 reads CASSLGMSTGELFF. In nucleotides, the CDR3 is TGTGCCAGCAGCCTCGGGATGAGCACCGGGGAGCTGTTTTTT.

V and J are TRBV6-2 or TRBV6-3 and TRBJ1-5; D is unclear. Germline CDR1 is MNHEY and CDR2 is SVGEGT. The CDR3 covers 13 residues. V dropped 8 bases and J dropped 3 bases, with 11 bases sitting between them. The CDR3 here is CASSKQTNQPQHF. CDR3 bases: TGTGCCAGCTCGAAACAGACCAATCAGCCCCAGCATTTT.

The gene calls are TRBV5-1 and TRBJ2-1; D gene ambiguous. CDR1 is SGHRS and CDR2 is YFSETQ in the germline V gene. The CDR3 is made up of 15 amino acids. V was shortened by 0 bases and J by 0 bases, with 7 bases between the two germline ends. Here the CDR3 reads CASSLEGYSYNEQFF. The CDR3 region has the DNA TGCGCCAGCAGCTTGGAAGGATACTCCTACAATGAGCAGTTCTTC.

This clonotype was observed many times. This chain uses TRBV7-2 with TRBJ1-1; the match to TRBD1 covers 7 bases. The CDR3 has 13 residues. CDR1 and CDR2 (germline): SGHTA, FQGNSA. V lost 4 bases, J lost 5 bases, and 4 bases stayed unmatched. CDR3 residues: CASSSLQGTEAFF. DNA for the CDR3: TGTGCCAGCAGCTCCCTACAGGGGACTGAAGCTTTCTTT. Full variable domain (outside the CDR3, taken from reference TRBV7-2 and TRBJ1-1): GAGVSQSPSNKVTEKGKDVELRCDPISGHTALYWYRQSLGQGLEFLIYFQGNSAPDKSGLPSDRFSAERTGGSVSTLTIQRTQQEDSAVYLCASSSLQGTEAFFGQGTRLTVV.

The sample holds many counts of this clonotype. The rearrangement joins TRBV7-3 to TRBJ1-1; D is possibly TRBD1 (5 bases). V was trimmed by 4 bases and J by 3 bases, leaving 15 bases between them. CDR3 size: 15 residues. Germline V gives CDR1 SGHTA, CDR2 FQGTGA. The CDR3 nucleotides are TGTGCCAGCAGCTCAAGGGGTCTGACGGACACTGAAGCTTTCTTT. Translating gives CASSSRGLTDTEAFF.

This clonotype has more than one count but fewer than ten. V is TRBV6-8 and J is TRBJ2-2, with TRBD2 identical over 15 bases. V was pared by 1 base and J by 7 bases, with 7 bases of the junction left unmatched. CDR3 length: 18 residues. Germline CDR1 is MNHGY and CDR2 is SAAAGT. CDR3 nucleotides: TGTGCCAGCAGTTACTTCCCGGGACTAGCGGGAGGCGGCGGGGAGCTGTTTTTT. Its protein product is CASSYFPGLAGGGGELFF.

V is TRBV29-1 and J is TRBJ2-1; 8 bases map to TRBD2. The germline CDR1 and CDR2 sequences are SQVTM and ANQGSEA. Trimming at V came to 6 bases and at J to 6 bases, leaving 7 bases not matched to a gene. The length of the CDR3 is 13 residues. This CDR3 is CSVSTGGSNEQFF. The CDR3 DNA sequence: TGCAGCGTCTCGACGGGGGGGAGCAATGAGCAGTTCTTC.

The CDR3 DNA sequence: TGCAGTGCTAGACCGGGGATGGGCTCCCCCACTGAAGCTTTCTTT. This encodes CSARPGMGSPTEAFF. The genes are TRBV20-1 and TRBJ1-1; D remains unclear. The CDR3 has 15 amino acids. V gave up 2 bases and J gave up 4 bases, with 17 bases separating them. Germline CDR1 is DFQATT and CDR2 is SNEGSKA (reference sequence).

The rearrangement uses TRBV29-1 and TRBJ2-1; 10 bases match TRBD2. The germline V gene has CDR1 SQVTM and CDR2 ANQGSEA. Unmatched junction bases numbered 12, after V lost 6 bases and J lost 4 bases. This CDR3 contains 16 residues. The CDR3 DNA reads as TGCAGCGTCCGGACTAGCGGCTCTCACCGATACAATGAGCAGTTCTTC. Its translation is CSVRTSGSHRYNEQFF.

This clonotype was counted many times. The chain recombines TRBV7-2 with TRBJ2-1, with D perhaps matching TRBD2 (5 bases). This CDR3 contains 15 residues. Germline V gives CDR1 SGHTA, CDR2 FQGNSA. The germline V and J ends were trimmed by 1 base and 4 bases, with 11 bases remaining between them. CDR3 protein: CASSLGGVGYNEQFF. The DNA for the CDR3 is TGTGCCAGCAGCTTAGGGGGAGTAGGGTACAATGAGCAGTTCTTC.

Many counts were recorded for this clonotype. The chain has TRBV7-9 and TRBJ2-1; D may be TRBD2 (7 bases). The CDR3 has 16 residues. V lost 4 bases and J 14 bases, leaving 27 bases between the germline ends. CDR1 SEHNR and CDR2 FQNEAQ come from the germline V gene (reference sequence). The chain's CDR3 is CASSSFPLGGDLREFF. The CDR3 nucleotides are TGTGCCAGCAGCTCTTTCCCATTAGGGGGGGACCTAAGGGAGTTCTTC.

The CDR3 DNA reads TGTGCCAGCAGCCACACCCCTAACACCGGGGAGCTGTTTTTT. The encoded protein is CASSHTPNTGELFF. The chain links TRBV28 to TRBJ2-2, with D hard to call. Per germline, CDR1 MDHEN and CDR2 SYDVKM. Trimming cost V 6 bases and J 2 bases, with 10 bases left between them. The CDR3 spans 14 residues.

This clonotype was detected only a few times. V is TRBV29-1 and J is TRBJ2-5; possibly TRBD2 for D (6 bases). CDR1 and CDR2 (germline): SQVTM, ANQGSEA. The CDR3 sequence is 13 residues long. Trimming removed 2 bases at V and 4 bases at J, with 11 bases between. This CDR3 reads CSVEPGGGETQYF. The CDR3 DNA follows: TGCAGCGTTGAACCCGGGGGAGGAGAGACCCAGTACTTC.

The table lists this clonotype with a few counts. The chain joins TRBV5-4 to TRBJ2-6; the D call may be TRBD1 or TRBD2 (7 bases each). Trimming took 4 bases from V and 0 from J, leaving 20 bases between them. Germline V CDR1 and CDR2: SGHNT, YYREEE (reference sequence). The CDR3 totals 19 residues. CDR3 in DNA: TGTGCCAGCAGCCCGGGGGGACAGTTGTATTTCTCTGGGGCCAACGTCCTGACTTTC. It yields the protein CASSPGGQLYFSGANVLTF.

This clonotype came up many times. This chain uses TRBV7-2 with TRBJ2-7; TRBD2 matches at 11 bases. Unmatched junction bases numbered 3, after V lost 5 bases and J lost 6 bases. The length of the CDR3 is 13 residues. Per germline, CDR1 SGHTA and CDR2 FQGNSA. CDR3 amino acids: CASSLSGRVEQYF. In DNA form, the CDR3 reads TGTGCCAGCAGCCTTAGCGGGAGGGTCGAGCAGTACTTC. Full variable domain (missing parts from reference TRBV7-2 and TRBJ2-7): GAGVSQSPSNKVTEKGKDVELRCDPISGHTALYWYRQSLGQGLEFLIYFQGNSAPDKSGLPSDRFSAERTGGSVSTLTIQRTQQEDSAVYLCASSLSGRVEQYFGPGTRLTVT.

The table lists this clonotype with many counts. V gene TRBV7-2 combines with J gene TRBJ2-7; no definite D call. Trimming removed 5 bases at V and 0 bases at J, with 14 bases between. CDR1 is SGHTA and CDR2 is FQGNSA in the germline V gene. This CDR3 has 15 amino acids. This CDR3 reads CASSPLGLSSYEQYF. CDR3 in DNA: TGTGCCAGCAGCCCCCTTGGGTTAAGCTCCTACGAGCAGTACTTC.

This clonotype was picked up a small number of times. The rearrangement joins TRBV6-6 to TRBJ2-4; 16 positions agree with TRBD2. This CDR3 is 19 amino acids long. With 2 bases clipped from V and 5 bases from J, the junction kept 9 bases outside the gene matches. The germline CDR1 and CDR2 sequences are MNHNY and SVGAGI (reference sequence). CDR3 in amino acids: CASSYLGLAGGGEQNIQYF. CDR3 sequence (DNA): TGTGCCAGCAGTTACCTGGGACTAGCGGGAGGGGGTGAGCAAAACATTCAGTACTTC.

The chain employs TRBV12-3 or TRBV12-4 and TRBJ2-5; no reliable D call. The CDR3 length is 13 residues. Trimming shortened V by 3 bases and J by 3 bases, and 8 bases separated the two germline ends. The CDR3 reads CASSLGIKETQYF. CDR3 in DNA: TGTGCCAGCAGTTTGGGGATAAAAGAGACCCAGTACTTC.